One sample yielded the 7 T cell receptor beta chains listed below, sequenced in a study of cytomegalovirus exposure and HLA in healthy donors. PCR amplification relied on 60 Vbeta primers (plus 13 Jbeta primers). Using immunoSEQ multiplex PCR, the repertoire was profiled, and TCRdb retains in-frame clones only, with some absent. There are some 70,000 clones in the sample; 75% to 80% occur only once, and roughly 8% lies in the top ten. Sample: PBMCs. Source of these receptors: a young man in good health and CMV-seropositive.

A few counts support this clone. V gene TRBV28 combines with J gene TRBJ1-2; D is undetermined. CDR1 and CDR2 from the germline V gene are MDHEN and SYDVKM. The CDR3 has 14 residues. The V end was cut by 6 bases, the J end by 2 bases, with 13 bases between. The CDR3 sequence is CASSQLGLNYGYTF. The CDR3 DNA follows: TGTGCCAGCAGCCAACTGGGCCTCAACTATGGCTACACCTTC.

V and J are TRBV5-4 and TRBJ2-5; 7 positions agree with TRBD1. The CDR3 is 16 residues long. Trimming removed 0 bases from V and 0 bases from J; junction bases left unmatched: 5. Germline V gives CDR1 SGHNT, CDR2 YYREEE (reference sequence). CDR3 amino acids: CASSLGGTVYQETQYF. The CDR3, as DNA: TGTGCCAGCAGCTTGGGGGGGACAGTGTACCAAGAGACCCAGTACTTC.

The table lists this clone with a count of one. The chain couples TRBV25-1 to TRBJ2-3; D gene unclear. Germline V gene sequence: CDR1 MGHDK, CDR2 SYGVNS. CDR3 length: 10 amino acids. Deletions cut 6 bases from V and 4 bases from J, with 2 bases between. The CDR3 DNA sequence: TGTGCCAGCAGCTCAGATACGCAGTATTTT. It codes for CASSSDTQYF.

The CDR3 sequence is CASSYSRALTGNTIYF. CDR3 DNA: TGTGCCAGCAGTTACTCGAGGGCCCTGACTGGAAACACCATATATTTT. The V call is TRBV6-5, the J call TRBJ1-3; D is undetermined. This CDR3 contains 16 residues. V lost 0 bases and J lost 2, with 11 bases in between. The germline gives CDR1 MNHEY, CDR2 SVGAGI.

The chain is built from TRBV2 and TRBJ1-4, with 7 bases lining up with TRBD1. This CDR3 spans 14 amino acids. V trimming: 3 bases; J trimming: 3 bases; junction bases outside the gene matches: 1. Germline V gene lookup returns CDR1 SNHLY and CDR2 FYNNEI. Written as DNA, the CDR3 is TGTGCCAGCAGTGAGGACAGGCCTAATGAAAAACTGTTTTTT. Translating it yields CASSEDRPNEKLFF.

V usage is TRBV28 and J usage is TRBJ1-5; 9 nucleotides line up with TRBD1. J gave up 4 bases and V 6 bases, and 7 bases lay outside the gene matches. In germline, CDR1 is MDHEN, CDR2 SYDVKM. The CDR3 extends over 15 amino acids. This chain's CDR3 is CASRSRTGENQPQHF. CDR3 nucleotides: TGTGCCAGCAGATCCCGGACAGGGGAGAATCAGCCCCAGCATTTT. The variable domain in full, completed from reference TRBV28 and TRBJ1-5, reads DVKVTQSSRYLVKRTGEKVFLECVQDMDHENMFWYRQDPGLGLRLIYFSYDVKMKEKGDIPEGYSVSREKKERFSLILESASTNQTSMYLCASRSRTGENQPQHFGDGTRLSIL.

The chain recombines TRBV19 with TRBJ2-7, with D tentatively TRBD2 (5 bases). Per the germline V gene, CDR1 is LNHDA and CDR2 is SQIVND (reference sequence). V dropped 3 bases and J dropped 6 bases, with 12 bases sitting between them. The CDR3 extends over 13 amino acids. CDR3 nucleotides: TGTGCCAGTAGTATTTACCGGGAAGGCGAGCAGTACTTC. Its protein product is CASSIYREGEQYF.